Below are 16 T cell receptor beta chains sequenced from a single sample in a study of beta chain features in type 1 diabetes. Since all of the isolated RNA was reverse transcribed, expressed TCRB transcripts were what got sequenced. Profiling relied on immunoSEQ multiplex PCR, and the TCRdb table lists in-frame clones only, not all of them. The sample consists of about 390,000 clones, around 9.6% of them appearing once. General study results and limits: Moderately but significantly shorter TCRB CDR3s were found in Type 1 diabetes patients in all four CD4+ subsets.

No antigen is known for these receptors. Sequencing was performed on central memory CD4+ T cells from blood. The origin of the receptors is a man aged 25-45 years with type 1 diabetes.

This rearrangement joins TRBV29-1 to TRBJ2-7; 8 positions agree with TRBD1. Germline V CDR1 and CDR2: SQVTM, ANQGSEA. J was trimmed by 6 bases and V by 5 bases; bases with no gene match: 9. This CDR3 has 13 residues. CDR3 sequence reads: CSVSPGQGGEQYF. CDR3 coding DNA: TGCAGCGTTTCCCCTGGACAGGGCGGCGAGCAGTACTTC.

Only a few counts were recorded for this clone. The gene calls are TRBV7-9 and TRBJ1-2; D unresolved. V dropped 1 base and J dropped 4 bases, with 10 bases sitting between them. This CDR3 has 14 residues. The germline CDR1 and CDR2 sequences are SEHNR and FQNEAQ (reference sequence). Written as DNA, the CDR3 is TGTGCCAGCAGCTTAGTAAGTGTCGGCTATGGCTACACCTTC. It codes for CASSLVSVGYGYTF. Complete variable domain (other parts from reference TRBV7-9 and TRBJ1-2): DTGVSQNPRHKITKRGQNVTFRCDPISEHNRLYWYRQTLGQGPEFLTYFQNEAQLEKSRLLSDRFSAERPKGSFSTLEIQRTEQGDSAMYLCASSLVSVGYGYTFGSGTRLTVV.

This clone was detected ten times or more. The chain carries TRBV7-9 and TRBJ2-2; 11 bases are a match to TRBD2. The germline CDR1 and CDR2 sequences are SEHNR and FQNEAQ (reference sequence). V was pared by 5 bases and J by 4 bases, with 3 bases of the junction left unmatched. The CDR3 contains 15 residues. For the CDR3, the DNA is TGTGCCAGCAGCCCCGGGACTAGCGGCACCGGGGAGCTGTTTTTT. Translation: CASSPGTSGTGELFF.

The chain employs TRBV6-5 and TRBJ1-3; the D gene is possibly TRBD1 (6 bases). Looked up from germline, CDR1 is MNHEY and CDR2 is SVGAGI. V was shortened by 0 bases and J by 2 bases, with 8 bases between the two germline ends. The CDR3 totals 15 residues. For the CDR3, the DNA is TGTGCCAGCAGTTACTCGGGGACAACTGGAAACACCATATATTTT. This gives the protein CASSYSGTTGNTIYF.

The CDR3 loop is CASSLGYRQETQYF. CDR3 sequence (DNA): TGTGCCAGCAGCCTGGGGTACAGGCAAGAGACCCAGTACTTC. This sequence joins TRBV11-3 and TRBJ2-5; maybe TRBD1 (5 bases). This CDR3 comprises 14 residues. The V gene's germline CDR1 is SGHNT and CDR2 YENEEA. Trimming stripped 5 bases from V and 2 bases from J, with 12 bases between.

The chain carries TRBV18 and TRBJ2-7; perhaps TRBD2 as D (6 bases). The CDR3 spans 13 residues. Germline values: CDR1 KGHSH, CDR2 LQKENI. V was pared by 8 bases and J by 1 base, with 12 bases between. CDR3: CASTREDSYEQYF. In DNA, the CDR3 is TGTGCCAGCACCAGGGAGGATTCCTACGAGCAGTACTTC.

The table lists this clone with a few counts. The chain has TRBV21-1 and TRBJ2-7. TRBV21-1 is termed a pseudogene. The CDR3 runs 15 residues. As DNA, the CDR3 is TGTGCCAGCAGGTTATCGGGACGAAACCTTACGCAGCAGTACTTC. The encoded protein is CASRLSGRNLTQQYF.

The chain uses TRBV11-2 and TRBJ2-3; tentative D call: TRBD2 (6 bases). The CDR3 totals 16 residues. From germline, CDR1 is SGHAT and CDR2 FQNNGV. V was pared by 1 base and J by 4 bases, with 15 bases between. Here the CDR3 reads CASSLVAGFLADTQYF. In DNA form, the CDR3 reads TGTGCCAGCAGCTTAGTGGCGGGGTTTTTGGCAGATACGCAGTATTTT.

The rearrangement links TRBV6-1 to TRBJ1-5; tentatively, D is TRBD1 (5 bases). The CDR3 spans 12 residues. The V gene's germline CDR1 is MNHNS and CDR2 SASEGT. Trimming removed 6 bases at V and 9 bases at J, with 12 bases between. The CDR3 spells CASSEGFRPQHF. The CDR3 region has the DNA TGTGCCAGCAGCGAGGGGTTTCGGCCCCAGCATTTT.

The chain couples TRBV19 to TRBJ1-2; TRBD1 matches at 12 bases. From germline, CDR1 is LNHDA and CDR2 SQIVND (reference sequence). There are 17 residues in the CDR3. Trimming at V came to 1 base and at J to 6 bases, leaving 9 bases not matched to a gene. This CDR3 reads CASSIGRRDRGRHGYTF. Here the CDR3 DNA reads TGTGCCAGTAGTATAGGCCGCCGGGACAGGGGGCGGCATGGCTACACCTTC.

This clone was recorded a few times. This chain connects TRBV29-1 to TRBJ2-6; 7 bases agree with TRBD1. V was clipped by 4 bases and J by 0 bases; unmatched bases: 3. In germline, CDR1 is SQVTM, CDR2 ANQGSEA. The CDR3 spans 15 residues. The DNA for the CDR3 is TGCAGCGTTGCGGCAGGGGGCTCTGGGGCCAACGTCCTGACTTTC. Protein sequence: CSVAAGGSGANVLTF.

This clone has a handful of counts. The chain is built from TRBV18 and TRBJ2-5; possibly TRBD2 for D (5 bases). V lost 11 bases, J lost 4 bases, and 17 bases lay in between. Looked up from germline, CDR1 is KGHSH and CDR2 is LQKENI. There are 13 residues in the CDR3. The CDR3 sequence: CASRAGVLETQYF. The CDR3, as DNA: TGTGCCTCTCGAGCCGGGGTCCTAGAGACCCAGTACTTC.

Turning to this clone: The identical CDR3 is also encoded by other nucleotide sequences in the sample. The V call is TRBV27, the J call TRBJ2-3; 9 positions agree with TRBD1. This CDR3 comprises 14 residues. Germline V lookup: CDR1 MNHEY, CDR2 SMNVEV (reference sequence). Germline trimming cut 0 bases from V and 6 bases from J; bases unmatched to any gene: 1. DNA for the CDR3: TGTGCCAGCAGTTTATCACAGGGGGCGGATACGCAGTATTTT. Amino acid sequence: CASSLSQGADTQYF.

This clone turned up a few times. V is TRBV7-2 and J is TRBJ2-1; D might be TRBD1 (5 bases). V shed 3 bases and J shed 8 bases, with 14 bases lying between them. Germline CDR1 is SGHTA and CDR2 is FQGNSA. The CDR3 consists of 14 residues. This chain's CDR3 is CASSFPIDSDEQFF. The CDR3 DNA sequence: TGTGCCAGCAGCTTCCCTATTGACAGTGATGAGCAGTTCTTC.

This chain links TRBV4-2 with TRBJ2-1, with a tentative D call TRBD1 (8 bases). Per germline, CDR1 LGHNA and CDR2 YNFKEQ. V shed 5 bases and J shed 0 bases, with 11 bases lying between them. The CDR3 loop spans 15 amino acids. The CDR3 DNA follows: TGTGCCAGCAGCTACAGGGGGGGCTCCTACAATGAGCAGTTCTTC. Its protein product is CASSYRGGSYNEQFF.

This clone was found a few times. The chain employs TRBV7-7 and TRBJ1-1; 7 bases fit TRBD1. Per germline, CDR1 SSHAT and CDR2 FNYEAQ (reference sequence). The J segment lost 5 bases and the V segment lost 4 bases, leaving 4 bases of the junction unmatched. CDR3 length: 13 amino acids. The CDR3 nucleotides are TGTGCCAGCAGCTCGGACAGGAGTACTGAAGCTTTCTTT. It yields the protein CASSSDRSTEAFF.